The present entry profiles one T cell receptor (beta chain) with its context. Germline V CDR1 and CDR2: SGHDT, YYEEEE. V dropped 4 bases and J dropped 3; count of bases not matched to a gene: 6. This CDR3 comprises 15 residues. The time point denotes: newly diagnosed GD, antithyroid drugs for less than 3 months. The TCR library was prepared using RNA isolated from PBMCs. This specimen belongs to a study of regulatory T cells in long-lasting Graves disease. Libraries of TCR beta came from iRepertoire HTBI primers plus Arm-PCR of CDR3 regions. TCRdb itself ran the multiplex PCR reads through MiXCR, one entry per CDR3 protein. The table shows 530,000 or so distinct CDR3 sequences, with approximately 15% occurring only once. These same data were also listed under a study on T cells in Graves' hyperthyroidism and ophthalmopathy.

The TCR was taken from a man aged 25 to 45 with Graves disease. V is TRBV5-6 and J is TRBJ2-3; 9 nucleotides line up with TRBD2. The sequencing here drew on peripheral blood mononuclear cells (PBMCs), taken at new diagnosis, from a patient treated with antithyroid drugs. The CDR3 spells CASSRRLAATDTQYF. The CDR3 coding sequence is TGTGCCAGCAGCCGTAGACTAGCGGCGACAGATACGCAGTATTTT.